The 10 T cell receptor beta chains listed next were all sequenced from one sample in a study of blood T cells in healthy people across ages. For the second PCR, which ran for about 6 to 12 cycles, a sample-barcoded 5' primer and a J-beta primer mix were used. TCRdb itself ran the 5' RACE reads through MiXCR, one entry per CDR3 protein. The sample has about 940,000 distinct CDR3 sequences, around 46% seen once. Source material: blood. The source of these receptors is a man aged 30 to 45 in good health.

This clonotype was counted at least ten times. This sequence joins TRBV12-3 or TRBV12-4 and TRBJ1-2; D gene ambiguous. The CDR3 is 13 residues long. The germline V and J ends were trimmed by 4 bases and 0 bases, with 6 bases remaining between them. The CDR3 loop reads CASSSAANYGYTF. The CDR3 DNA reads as TGTGCCAGCAGTTCAGCCGCTAACTATGGCTACACCTTC.

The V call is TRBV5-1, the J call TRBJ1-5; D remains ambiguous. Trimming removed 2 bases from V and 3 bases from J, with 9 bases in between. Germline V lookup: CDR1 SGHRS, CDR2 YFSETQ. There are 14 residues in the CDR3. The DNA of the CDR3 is TGCGCCAGCAGCTTCGGGGTAGACAATCAGCCCCAGCATTTT. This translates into CASSFGVDNQPQHF.

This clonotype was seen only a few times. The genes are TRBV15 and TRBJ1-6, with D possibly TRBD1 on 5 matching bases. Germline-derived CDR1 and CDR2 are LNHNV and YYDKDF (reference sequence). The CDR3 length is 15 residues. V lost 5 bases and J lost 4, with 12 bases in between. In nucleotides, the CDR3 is TGTGCCACCAGCTTGAGCAGGGATTATAATTCACCCCTCCACTTT. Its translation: CATSLSRDYNSPLHF.

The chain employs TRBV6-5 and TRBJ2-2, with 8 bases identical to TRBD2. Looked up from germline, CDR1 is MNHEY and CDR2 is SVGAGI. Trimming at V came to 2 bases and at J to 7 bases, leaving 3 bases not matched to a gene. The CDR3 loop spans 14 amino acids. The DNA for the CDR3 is TGTGCCAGCAGTTACGGGACTAGGGGCGGGGAGCTGTTTTTT. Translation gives CASSYGTRGGELFF.

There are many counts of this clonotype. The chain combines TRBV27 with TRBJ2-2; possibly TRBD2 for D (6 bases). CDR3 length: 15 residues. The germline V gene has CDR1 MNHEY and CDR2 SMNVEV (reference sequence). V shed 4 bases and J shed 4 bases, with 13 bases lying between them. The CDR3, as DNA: TGTGCCAGCAGTTCCGCCGGGCGGGGCACCGGGGAGCTGTTTTTT. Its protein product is CASSSAGRGTGELFF.

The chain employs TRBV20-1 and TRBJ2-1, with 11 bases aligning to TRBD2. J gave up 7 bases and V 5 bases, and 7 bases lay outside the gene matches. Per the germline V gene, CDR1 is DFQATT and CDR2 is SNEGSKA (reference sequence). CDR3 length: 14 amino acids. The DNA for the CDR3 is TGCAGTGCTCACCGACTAGCGGGGAGGAATGAGCAGTTCTTC. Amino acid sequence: CSAHRLAGRNEQFF.

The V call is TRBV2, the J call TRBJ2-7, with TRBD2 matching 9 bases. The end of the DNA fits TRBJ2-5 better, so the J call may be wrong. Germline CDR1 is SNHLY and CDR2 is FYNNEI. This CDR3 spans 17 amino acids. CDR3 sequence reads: CASSETGLAPWEATQYF. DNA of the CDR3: TGTGCCAGCAGTGAAACGGGACTAGCACCCTGGGAAGCGACCCAGTACTTC.

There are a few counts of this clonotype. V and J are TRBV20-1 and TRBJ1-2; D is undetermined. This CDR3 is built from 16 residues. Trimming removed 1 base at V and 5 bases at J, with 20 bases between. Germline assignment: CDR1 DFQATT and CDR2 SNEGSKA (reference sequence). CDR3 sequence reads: CSARGSSRAGAYGYTF. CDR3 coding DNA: TGCAGTGCTAGAGGGTCTAGTAGGGCCGGCGCTTATGGCTACACCTTC.

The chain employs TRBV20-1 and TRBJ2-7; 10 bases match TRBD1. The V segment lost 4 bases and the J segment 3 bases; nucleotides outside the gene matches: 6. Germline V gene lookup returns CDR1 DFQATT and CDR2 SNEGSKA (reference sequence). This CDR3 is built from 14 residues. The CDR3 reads CSATFRDRGYEQYF. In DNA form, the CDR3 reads TGCAGTGCTACCTTCCGGGACAGGGGCTACGAGCAGTACTTC.

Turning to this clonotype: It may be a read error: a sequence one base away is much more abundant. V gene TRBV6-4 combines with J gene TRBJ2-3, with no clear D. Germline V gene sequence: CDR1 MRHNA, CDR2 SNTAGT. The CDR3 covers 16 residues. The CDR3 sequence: CASSNSAWASTDTQYF. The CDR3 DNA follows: TGTGCCAGCAGTAACTCGGCGTGGGCAAGCACAGATACGCAGTATTTT.